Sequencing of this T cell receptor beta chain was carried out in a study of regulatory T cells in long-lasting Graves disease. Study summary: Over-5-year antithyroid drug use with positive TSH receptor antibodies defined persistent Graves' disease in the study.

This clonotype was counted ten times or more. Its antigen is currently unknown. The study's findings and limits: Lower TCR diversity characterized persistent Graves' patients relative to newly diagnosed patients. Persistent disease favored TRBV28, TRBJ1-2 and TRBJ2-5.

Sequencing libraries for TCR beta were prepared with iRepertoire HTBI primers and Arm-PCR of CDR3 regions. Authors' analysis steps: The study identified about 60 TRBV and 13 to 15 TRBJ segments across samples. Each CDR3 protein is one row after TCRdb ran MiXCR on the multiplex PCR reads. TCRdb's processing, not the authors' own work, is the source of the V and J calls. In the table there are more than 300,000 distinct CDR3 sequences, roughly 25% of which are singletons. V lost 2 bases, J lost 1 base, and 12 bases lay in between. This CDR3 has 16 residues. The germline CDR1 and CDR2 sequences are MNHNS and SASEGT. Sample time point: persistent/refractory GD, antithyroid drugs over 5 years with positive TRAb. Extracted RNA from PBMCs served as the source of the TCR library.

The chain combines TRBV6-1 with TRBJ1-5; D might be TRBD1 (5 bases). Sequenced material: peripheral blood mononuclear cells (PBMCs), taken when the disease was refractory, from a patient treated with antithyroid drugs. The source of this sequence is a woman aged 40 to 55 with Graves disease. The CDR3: CASSEFGAQSNQPQHF. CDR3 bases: TGTGCCAGCAGTGAATTTGGGGCGCAAAGCAATCAGCCCCAGCATTTT.